The 26 T cell receptor beta chains below all came from one sample that was sequenced in a study of Ad26.COV2.S vaccination and SARS-CoV-2 variants. Profiling relied on immunoSEQ multiplex PCR, and the TCRdb table lists in-frame clones only, not all of them. The repertoire has about 180,000 clones, 70% to 90% of them found once; the top ten carry 5% to 7%. The sample was peripheral blood, taken after recovery from COVID-19. The receptor source for this set is a human donor who had recovered from COVID-19.

The chain links TRBV2 to TRBJ2-1, with 10 bases matching TRBD2. Per germline, CDR1 SNHLY and CDR2 FYNNEI. Trimming cost V 5 bases and J 14 bases; bases outside gene matches: 9. The CDR3 extends over 13 amino acids. CDR3 region: CASSIGLAAGEFF. CDR3 sequence (DNA): TGTGCCAGCAGTATCGGACTAGCGGCGGGGGAGTTCTTC.

The chain is built from TRBV6-5 and TRBJ2-7; tentative D call: TRBD2 (6 bases). Trimming cost V 11 bases and J 3 bases, with 20 bases left between them. The CDR3 is 14 residues long. CDR1 is MNHEY and CDR2 is SVGAGI in the germline V gene. The CDR3 nucleotides read TGTGCCGGGGGGTCCGGATATGGGAGCTACGAGCAGTACTTC. Protein sequence: CAGGSGYGSYEQYF.

The rearrangement links TRBV11-2 to TRBJ2-1, with TRBD1 matching over 9 bases. Germline lookup yields CDR1 SGHAT and CDR2 FQNNGV. The CDR3 spans 14 residues. The V and J ends lost 6 bases and 7 bases, in that order; junction bases with no gene match: 7. Written as DNA, the CDR3 is TGTGCCAGCAGGTCCGGGACAGGGAATAATGAGCAGTTCTTC. Amino acids: CASRSGTGNNEQFF.

This chain links TRBV6-5 with TRBJ2-2; D is undetermined. The V end was cut by 6 bases, the J end by 6 bases, with 8 bases between. In germline, CDR1 is MNHEY, CDR2 SVGAGI. The CDR3 has 12 residues. The CDR3 is CASRYAPGELFF. CDR3 nucleotides: TGTGCCAGCAGATACGCCCCCGGGGAGCTGTTTTTT.

This chain uses TRBV12-3 or TRBV12-4 with TRBJ1-5; tentatively, D is TRBD1 (5 bases). V was trimmed by 7 bases and J by 7 bases, leaving 14 bases between them. The CDR3 is 13 residues long. CDR3 region: CASIGGGGQPQHF. CDR3 DNA sequence: TGTGCCAGCATCGGTGGGGGAGGACAGCCCCAGCATTTT.

This clone was seen a few times. The chain links TRBV6-2 or TRBV6-3 to TRBJ2-7, with D possibly being TRBD1 (6 bases). Deletions cut 2 bases from V and 3 bases from J, with 14 bases between. This CDR3 is 15 amino acids long. Per germline, CDR1 MNHEY and CDR2 SVGEGT. CDR3 sequence reads: CASSYRGTVFYEQYF. The CDR3 nucleotides read TGTGCCAGCAGTTACAGGGGGACGGTATTCTACGAGCAGTACTTC.

V usage is TRBV5-1 and J usage is TRBJ1-1, with no clear D. Looked up from germline, CDR1 is SGHRS and CDR2 is YFSETQ. V lost 2 bases to trimming and J lost 1 base, with 9 bases between them. This CDR3 spans 14 amino acids. CDR3 region: CASSFTESNTEAFF. CDR3 DNA: TGCGCCAGCAGCTTTACAGAGTCGAACACTGAAGCTTTCTTT.

CDR3 in amino acids: CATSVLAGNEQFF. CDR3 nucleotides: TGTGCCACCAGTGTTCTAGCGGGCAATGAGCAGTTCTTC. The chain carries TRBV24-1 and TRBJ2-1; 8 positions match TRBD2. V was clipped by 5 bases and J by 6 bases; unmatched bases: 2. Germline lookup yields CDR1 KGHDR and CDR2 SFDVKD. The CDR3 totals 13 residues.

The chain couples TRBV9 to TRBJ2-1, with D possibly matching TRBD2 (5 bases). Germline lookup yields CDR1 SGDLS and CDR2 YYNGEE. The V gene lost 4 bases and the J gene lost 0 bases, with 8 bases spanning the gap. The CDR3 covers 14 residues. This chain's CDR3 is CASSPGISYNEQFF. Written as DNA, the CDR3 is TGTGCCAGCAGCCCCGGGATCTCCTACAATGAGCAGTTCTTC.

V gene TRBV7-6 combines with J gene TRBJ1-1, with a tentative D call TRBD1 (5 bases). V lost 1 base and J lost 1, with 31 bases in between. The germline gives CDR1 SGHVS, CDR2 FNYEAQ. CDR3 length equals 22 residues. The CDR3 DNA reads as TGTGCCAGCAGCTTAGACCCGCCATCTCTGGGCCGGGCAGGGCTGCGGAACACTGAAGCTTTCTTT. Translating it yields CASSLDPPSLGRAGLRNTEAFF.

This rearrangement joins TRBV30 to TRBJ2-7; the match to TRBD1 covers 10 bases. The CDR3 has 19 amino acids. The ends lost 3 bases at V and 0 bases at J; junction bases unmatched: 17. CDR1 is GTSNPN, CDR2 SVGIG, per germline (reference sequence). The CDR3 is CAWRPTGTGDTLGSYEQYF. The CDR3 DNA is TGTGCCTGGAGGCCCACCGGGACAGGGGATACCCTAGGCTCCTACGAGCAGTACTTC.

This chain joins TRBV3-1 (or the pseudogene TRBV3-2) and TRBJ2-3; unclear D gene. The CDR3 contains 13 residues. Trimming stripped 4 bases from V and 4 bases from J, with 9 bases between. Germline V gene sequence: CDR1 LGHDT, CDR2 YNNKEL (reference sequence). Written as DNA, the CDR3 is TGTGCCAGCAGCCGGTCTGGCGCAGATACGCAGTATTTT. Translated, it gives CASSRSGADTQYF.

The table lists this clone with a count of one. Other DNA sequences in this sample translate to the same CDR3. The gene calls are TRBV23-1 and TRBJ2-1; 16 bases are shared with TRBD2. TRBV23-1 is an ORF; its function is uncertain. The CDR3 covers 22 residues. Trimming took 2 bases from V and 4 from J; bases not matched to a gene: 17. CDR3 bases: TGCGCCAGCAGTCAAGCCCGAGGGCGTTATCGGGGACTAGCGGGGGGGTACAATGAGCAGTTCTTC. Translation: CASSQARGRYRGLAGGYNEQFF.

The genes are TRBV19 and TRBJ2-6; tentatively, D is TRBD1 or TRBD2 (5 bases each). This CDR3 is 17 amino acids long. Germline CDR1 and CDR2: LNHDA and SQIVND (reference sequence). The V end lost 5 bases, the J end lost 1 base, and 15 bases lay between the germline ends. The CDR3 protein is CASSFRQGGSGANVLTF. DNA of the CDR3: TGTGCCAGTAGTTTTCGCCAGGGCGGGTCTGGGGCCAACGTCCTGACTTTC.

This rearrangement joins TRBV19 to TRBJ1-6; D uncertain. Between the trimmed V and J ends, which lost 6 bases and 0 bases, there was a span of 6 bases. In germline, CDR1 is LNHDA, CDR2 SQIVND (reference sequence). The CDR3 contains 14 residues. The CDR3 DNA reads TGTGCCAGTAGCGGGAGCTCCTATAATTCACCCCTCCACTTT. The encoded protein is CASSGSSYNSPLHF.

V usage is TRBV7-9 and J usage is TRBJ1-5; D is unresolved. Germline V gives CDR1 SEHNR, CDR2 FQNEAQ (reference sequence). This CDR3 region has 14 residues. Trimming removed 5 bases at V and 4 bases at J, with 12 bases between. The CDR3, as DNA: TGTGCCAGCAGCCCCGCGGCGGGAAATCAGCCCCAGCATTTT. This codes for CASSPAAGNQPQHF.

In its sample, this clone was seen a few times. The J gene is TRBJ1-5, the V gene TRBV3-1 (or the pseudogene TRBV3-2), with D unclear. CDR1 is LGHDT and CDR2 is YNNKEL in the germline V gene (reference sequence). V dropped 2 bases and J dropped 2 bases, with 4 bases sitting between them. CDR3 length equals 13 residues. The CDR3 reads CASSQMRNQPQHF. The CDR3 DNA reads TGTGCCAGCAGCCAAATGCGCAATCAGCCCCAGCATTTT.

The chain joins TRBV15 to TRBJ2-5; 8 bases fit TRBD2. Germline loops: CDR1 LNHNV, CDR2 YYDKDF (reference sequence). The ends lost 0 bases at V and 1 base at J; junction bases unmatched: 1. This CDR3 contains 15 residues. The CDR3 nucleotides read TGTGCCACCAGCAGAGATCTAGCGGGCCAAGAGACCCAGTACTTC. It yields the protein CATSRDLAGQETQYF.

The chain combines TRBV30 with TRBJ2-4, with a weak D call TRBD1 (6 bases). The V and J ends lost 4 bases and 2 bases respectively, with 15 bases between them. Germline lookup yields CDR1 GTSNPN and CDR2 SVGIG (reference sequence). The CDR3 is 15 amino acids. CDR3 sequence reads: CAWNTGIMTKNIQYF. CDR3 sequence (DNA): TGTGCCTGGAATACAGGGATTATGACCAAAAACATTCAGTACTTC.

V and J are TRBV25-1 and TRBJ1-1; no definite D call. This CDR3 is 16 amino acids long. The V gene's germline CDR1 is MGHDK and CDR2 SYGVNS. V lost 2 bases and J 5 bases, leaving 18 bases between the germline ends. In DNA, the CDR3 is TGTGCCAGCAGTGAACCCCCGGGAGGGAAGAAGACTGAAGCTTTCTTT. It specifies CASSEPPGGKKTEAFF.

The CDR3 nucleotides read TGTGCCAGCAGCCCCGGACAGAATGTCTATGGCTACACCTTC. Residues: CASSPGQNVYGYTF. The rearrangement links TRBV13 to TRBJ1-2; D perhaps matches TRBD1 (6 bases). This CDR3 region has 14 residues. Germline V gene lookup returns CDR1 PRHDT and CDR2 FYEKMQ (reference sequence). Trimming left V 5 bases short and J 4 bases short, with 14 bases between.

The J gene is TRBJ1-5, the V gene TRBV6-2 or TRBV6-3; no clear D gene. CDR3 length: 15 residues. Germline V gene data show CDR1 as MNHEY and CDR2 as SVGEGT. V shed 2 bases and J shed 3 bases, with 11 bases lying between them. The CDR3 coding sequence is TGTGCCAGCAGTTACGAACTGTACCCCAATCAGCCCCAGCATTTT. Its protein is CASSYELYPNQPQHF.

The rearrangement joins TRBV29-1 to TRBJ2-3; D is unresolved. V was clipped by 5 bases and J by 1 base, with 10 bases between them. The CDR3 spans 13 residues. Germline CDR1 and CDR2: SQVTM and ANQGSEA. CDR3 nucleotides: TGCAGCGTTCTTTCTCGGGGCACAGATACGCAGTATTTT. It yields the protein CSVLSRGTDTQYF.

This chain joins TRBV29-1 and TRBJ1-2; D not certain. Trimming left V 4 bases short and J 7 bases short, with 10 bases between. Germline V gene lookup returns CDR1 SQVTM and CDR2 ANQGSEA. The CDR3 sequence is 11 residues long. The chain's CDR3 is CSVGLGGGYTF. As DNA, the CDR3 is TGCAGCGTTGGGTTGGGAGGTGGCTACACCTTC. Full variable domain (outside the CDR3, taken from reference TRBV29-1 and TRBJ1-2): SAVISQKPSRDICQRGTSLTIQCQVDSQVTMMFWYRQQPGQSLTLIATANQGSEATYESGFVIDKFPISRPNLTFSTLTVSNMSPEDSSIYLCSVGLGGGYTFGSGTRLTVV.

The V gene is TRBV19, the J gene TRBJ1-2, with a possible D match to TRBD1 (6 bases). The CDR3 is 14 residues long. The ends were cut back, 4 bases at V and 2 bases at J, with 11 bases in the middle. Germline lookup yields CDR1 LNHDA and CDR2 SQIVND (reference sequence). The CDR3 nucleotides are TGTGCCAGTAGTAGGGACATTTTGAACTATGGCTACACCTTC. Its protein product is CASSRDILNYGYTF.

The chain recombines TRBV2 with TRBJ1-3; D gene ambiguous. Germline CDR1 is SNHLY and CDR2 is FYNNEI. Trimming took 4 bases from V and 2 from J, leaving 6 bases between them. CDR3 length equals 13 residues. The CDR3 DNA sequence: TGTGCCAGCAGTGGGACTGCTGGAAACACCATATATTTT. Translation: CASSGTAGNTIYF.